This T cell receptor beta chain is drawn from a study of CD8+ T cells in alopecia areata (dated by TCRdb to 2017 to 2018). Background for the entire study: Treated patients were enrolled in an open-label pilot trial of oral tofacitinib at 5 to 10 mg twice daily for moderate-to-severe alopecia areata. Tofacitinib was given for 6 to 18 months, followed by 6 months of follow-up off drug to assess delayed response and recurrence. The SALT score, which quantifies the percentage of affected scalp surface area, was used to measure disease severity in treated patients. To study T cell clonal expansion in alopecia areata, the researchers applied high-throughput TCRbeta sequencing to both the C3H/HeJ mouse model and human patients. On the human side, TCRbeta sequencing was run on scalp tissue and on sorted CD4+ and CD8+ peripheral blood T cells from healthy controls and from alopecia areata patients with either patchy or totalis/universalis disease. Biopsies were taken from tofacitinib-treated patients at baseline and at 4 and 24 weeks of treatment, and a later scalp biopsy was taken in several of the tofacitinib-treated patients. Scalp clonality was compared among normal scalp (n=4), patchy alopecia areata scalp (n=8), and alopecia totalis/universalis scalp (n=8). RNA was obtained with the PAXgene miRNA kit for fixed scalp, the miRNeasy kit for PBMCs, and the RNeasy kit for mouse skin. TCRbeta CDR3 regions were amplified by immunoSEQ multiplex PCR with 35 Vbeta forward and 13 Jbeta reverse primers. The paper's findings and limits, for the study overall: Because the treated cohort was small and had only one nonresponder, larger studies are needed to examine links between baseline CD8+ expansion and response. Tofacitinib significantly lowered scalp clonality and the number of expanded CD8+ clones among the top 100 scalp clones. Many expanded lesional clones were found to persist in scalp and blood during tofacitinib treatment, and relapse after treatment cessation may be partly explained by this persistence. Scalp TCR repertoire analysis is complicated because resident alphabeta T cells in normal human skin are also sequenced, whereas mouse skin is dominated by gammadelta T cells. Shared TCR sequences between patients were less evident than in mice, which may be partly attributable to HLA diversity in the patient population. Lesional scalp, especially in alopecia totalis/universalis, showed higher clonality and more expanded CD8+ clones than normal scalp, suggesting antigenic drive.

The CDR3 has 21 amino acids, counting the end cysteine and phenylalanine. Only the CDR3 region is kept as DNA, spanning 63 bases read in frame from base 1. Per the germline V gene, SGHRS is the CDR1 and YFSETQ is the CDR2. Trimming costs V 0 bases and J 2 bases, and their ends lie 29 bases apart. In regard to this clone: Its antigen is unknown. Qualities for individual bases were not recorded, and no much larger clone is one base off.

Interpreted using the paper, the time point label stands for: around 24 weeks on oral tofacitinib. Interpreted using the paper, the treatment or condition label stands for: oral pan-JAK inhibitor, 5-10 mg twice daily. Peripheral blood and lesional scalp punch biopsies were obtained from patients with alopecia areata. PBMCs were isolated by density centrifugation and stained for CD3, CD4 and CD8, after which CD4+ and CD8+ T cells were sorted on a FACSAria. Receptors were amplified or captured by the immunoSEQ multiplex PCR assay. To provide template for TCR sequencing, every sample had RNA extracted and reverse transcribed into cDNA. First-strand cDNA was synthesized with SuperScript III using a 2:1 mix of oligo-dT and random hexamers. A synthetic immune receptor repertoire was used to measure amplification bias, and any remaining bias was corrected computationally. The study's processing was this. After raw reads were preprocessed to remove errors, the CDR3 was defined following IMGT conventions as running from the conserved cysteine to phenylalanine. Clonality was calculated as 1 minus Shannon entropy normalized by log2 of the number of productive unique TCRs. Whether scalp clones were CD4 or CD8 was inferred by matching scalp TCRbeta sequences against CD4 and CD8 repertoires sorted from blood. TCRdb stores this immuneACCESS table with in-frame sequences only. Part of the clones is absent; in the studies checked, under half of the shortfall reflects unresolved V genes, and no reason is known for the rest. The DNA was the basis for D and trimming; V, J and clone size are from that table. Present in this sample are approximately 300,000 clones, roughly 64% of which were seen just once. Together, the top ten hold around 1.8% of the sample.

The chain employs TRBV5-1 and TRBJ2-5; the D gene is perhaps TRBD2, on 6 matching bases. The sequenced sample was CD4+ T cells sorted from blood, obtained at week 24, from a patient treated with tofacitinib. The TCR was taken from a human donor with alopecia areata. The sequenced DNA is TGCGCCAGCAGCTTGGCCCTTGGGGCGGGGTTCGGCACAGGCGGACAAGAGACCCAGTACTTC. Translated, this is CASSLALGAGFGTGGQETQYF.